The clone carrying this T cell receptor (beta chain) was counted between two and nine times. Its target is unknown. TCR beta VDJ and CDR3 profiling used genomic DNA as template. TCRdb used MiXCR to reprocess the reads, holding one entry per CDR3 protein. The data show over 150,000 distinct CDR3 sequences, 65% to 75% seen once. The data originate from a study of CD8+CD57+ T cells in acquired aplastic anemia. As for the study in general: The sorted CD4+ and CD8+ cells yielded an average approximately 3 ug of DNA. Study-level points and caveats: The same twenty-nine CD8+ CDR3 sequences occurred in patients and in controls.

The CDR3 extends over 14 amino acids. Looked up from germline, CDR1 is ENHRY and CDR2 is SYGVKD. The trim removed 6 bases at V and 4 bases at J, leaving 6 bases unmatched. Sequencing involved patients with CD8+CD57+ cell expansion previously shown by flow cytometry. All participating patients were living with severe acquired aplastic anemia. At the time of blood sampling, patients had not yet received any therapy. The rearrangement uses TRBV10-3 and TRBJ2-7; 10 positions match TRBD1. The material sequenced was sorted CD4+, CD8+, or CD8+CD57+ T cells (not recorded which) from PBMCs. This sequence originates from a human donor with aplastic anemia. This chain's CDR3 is CAISLGQGEYEQYF. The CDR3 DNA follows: TGTGCCATCAGCCTTGGACAGGGGGAATACGAGCAGTACTTC.